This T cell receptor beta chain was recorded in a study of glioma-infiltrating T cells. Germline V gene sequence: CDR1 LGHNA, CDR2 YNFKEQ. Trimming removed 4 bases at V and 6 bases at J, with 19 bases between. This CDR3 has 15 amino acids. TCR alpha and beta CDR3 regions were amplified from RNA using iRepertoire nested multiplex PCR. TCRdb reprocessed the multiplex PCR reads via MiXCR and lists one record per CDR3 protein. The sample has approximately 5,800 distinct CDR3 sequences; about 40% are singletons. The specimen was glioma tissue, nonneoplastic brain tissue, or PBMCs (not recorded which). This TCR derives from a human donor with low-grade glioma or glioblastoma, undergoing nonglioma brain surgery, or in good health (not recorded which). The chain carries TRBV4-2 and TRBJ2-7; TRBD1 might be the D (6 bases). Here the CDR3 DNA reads TGTGCCAGCAGCCGAGTCTGGGACACGGTCTGCGAGCAGTACTTC. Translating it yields CASSRVWDTVCEQYF.